Presented here are 26 T cell receptor beta chains from one specimen sequenced in a study of long-term antiretroviral therapy in people with HIV. Version v3.0 of the immunoSEQ assay ran at survey level. The data were produced by immunoSEQ multiplex PCR, yet TCRdb's version contains in-frame clones alone and is incomplete. The sample consists of 20,000 to 25,000 clones, over 90% of them appearing once. The source was unsorted PBMCs, collected 4.4 years after starting antiretroviral therapy. These receptors all come from a woman aged 50 to 65 with HIV.

The rearrangement links TRBV29-1 to TRBJ1-4; D gene ambiguous. The CDR3 spans 14 residues. Germline lookup yields CDR1 SQVTM and CDR2 ANQGSEA. Trimming pared 5 bases from V and 0 bases from J, leaving 10 bases between. The CDR3 sequence is CSVMGDATNEKLFF. The CDR3 region has the DNA TGCAGCGTTATGGGCGATGCAACTAATGAAAAACTGTTTTTT.

The rearrangement joins TRBV9 to TRBJ2-7; possibly TRBD1 for D (5 bases). This CDR3 is 14 amino acids long. V lost 4 bases and J 2 bases, leaving 13 bases between the germline ends. Germline CDR1 SGDLS, CDR2 YYNGEE. CDR3 region: CASSPQIGAYEQYF. The CDR3 DNA follows: TGTGCCAGCAGCCCCCAGATAGGGGCCTACGAGCAGTACTTC.

The chain couples TRBV6-1 to TRBJ1-1; TRBD1 is a possible D gene (6 bases). Germline CDR1 reads MNHNS; CDR2 reads SASEGT. This CDR3 has 14 residues. V gave up 6 bases and J gave up 4 bases, with 15 bases separating them. The CDR3 loop is CASSKGGVSTEAFF. In DNA form, the CDR3 reads TGTGCCAGCAGCAAAGGGGGAGTCTCCACTGAAGCTTTCTTT.

This chain uses TRBV5-1 with TRBJ2-3; D may match TRBD1 or TRBD2 (5 bases each). Trimming took 4 bases from V and 5 from J, leaving 20 bases between them. The CDR3 covers 16 residues. From germline, CDR1 is SGHRS and CDR2 YFSETQ. The CDR3 coding sequence is TGCGCCAGCAGCCGTCCGGGACGACAAAAGCAAGATACGCAGTATTTT. This encodes CASSRPGRQKQDTQYF.

V gene TRBV7-8 combines with J gene TRBJ1-2, with D perhaps matching TRBD1 (6 bases). CDR1 SGHVS and CDR2 FQNEAQ come from the germline V gene. V was cut by 2 bases and J by 4 bases, with 14 bases left in between. CDR3 size: 15 residues. The CDR3, as DNA: TGTGCCAGCAGCTTATCCCCGGGACAAATCTATGGCTACACCTTC. It codes for CASSLSPGQIYGYTF.

Comment on this clone: A read error may account for a junction end that differs from germline. Within the sample, other DNA sequences also encode this same CDR3. This rearrangement joins TRBV29-1 to TRBJ2-1; 9 bases map to TRBD1. From germline, CDR1 is SQVTM and CDR2 ANQGSEA. The CDR3 sequence is 16 residues long. The CDR3 here is CSVETGGRSFYNEQFF. The CDR3 DNA follows: TGCAGCGTAGAGACAGGGGGGAGAAGTTTCTACAATGAGCAATTCTTC.

The CDR3 nucleotides are TGCAGCGTCCTAGCGGGGGGCTACTACAATGAGCAGTTCTTC. Translation gives CSVLAGGYYNEQFF. This rearrangement joins TRBV29-1 to TRBJ2-1; 11 bases are a match to TRBD2. With 6 bases clipped from V and 3 bases from J, the junction kept 4 bases outside the gene matches. The CDR3 sequence is 14 residues long. CDR1 is SQVTM and CDR2 is ANQGSEA in the germline V gene.

This chain joins TRBV30 and TRBJ1-5, with D possibly being TRBD1 (5 bases). This CDR3 contains 13 residues. Germline V lookup: CDR1 GTSNPN, CDR2 SVGIG (reference sequence). Trimming shortened V by 3 bases and J by 6 bases, and 12 bases separated the two germline ends. For the CDR3, the DNA is TGTGCCTGGAGACTCAGGGAGGGTCAGCCCCAGCATTTT. It encodes CAWRLREGQPQHF.

The V and J genes are TRBV2 and TRBJ2-5; D is unresolved. V was pared by 4 bases and J by 1 base, with 7 bases between. Germline-derived CDR1 and CDR2 are SNHLY and FYNNEI. The CDR3 is made up of 13 amino acids. The CDR3 here is CASSAPPQETQYF. The CDR3 coding sequence is TGTGCCAGCAGTGCCCCGCCCCAAGAGACCCAGTACTTC.

The chain recombines TRBV28 with TRBJ1-5, with a tentative D call TRBD1 (6 bases). CDR3 length equals 16 residues. Deletions cut 2 bases from V and 2 bases from J, with 13 bases between. Per the germline V gene, CDR1 is MDHEN and CDR2 is SYDVKM. The CDR3 here is CASSLQDSLGNQPQHF. DNA of the CDR3: TGTGCCAGCAGTTTACAGGACAGTCTGGGCAATCAGCCCCAGCATTTT.

V and J are TRBV6-6 and TRBJ2-7; TRBD2 agrees at 8 bases. CDR1 is MNHNY, CDR2 SVGAGI, per germline (reference sequence). The CDR3 runs 14 residues. V lost 10 bases to trimming and J lost 4 bases; unmatched junction nucleotides: 12. CDR3 in DNA: TGTGCCACTGCTAGGACTAGCAATGATTACGAGCAGTACTTC. Amino acid sequence: CATARTSNDYEQYF.

The V and J genes are TRBV11-2 and TRBJ1-5; D remains ambiguous. Germline CDR1 and CDR2: SGHAT and FQNNGV. The length of the CDR3 is 13 residues. V was trimmed by 0 bases and J by 6 bases, leaving 6 bases between them. The CDR3 here is CASSLDRGQPQHF. The CDR3 bases are TGTGCCAGCAGCTTAGATCGTGGTCAGCCCCAGCATTTT.

This chain uses TRBV30 with TRBJ1-4, with D maybe TRBD1 (5 bases). V dropped 1 base and J dropped 6 bases, with 9 bases sitting between them. The CDR3 contains 13 residues. In germline, CDR1 is GTSNPN, CDR2 SVGIG (reference sequence). The CDR3 spells CAWSGGADEKLFF. The CDR3 DNA sequence: TGTGCCTGGAGTGGGGGCGCCGATGAAAAACTGTTTTTT. The whole variable domain, filled in from reference TRBV30 and TRBJ1-4, reads SQTIHQWPATLVQPVGSPLSLECTVEGTSNPNLYWYRQAAGRGLQLLFYSVGIGQISSEVPQNLSASRPQDRQFILSSKKLLLSDSGFYLCAWSGGADEKLFFGSGTQLSVL.

CDR3 in DNA: TGTGCCAGCAGTTACTCGAGGGGCACTGAAGCTTTCTTT. It specifies CASSYSRGTEAFF. The chain carries TRBV6-6 and TRBJ1-1; a possible D gene is TRBD1 (5 bases). The germline gives CDR1 MNHNY, CDR2 SVGAGI (reference sequence). V lost 0 bases, J lost 4 bases, and 6 bases lay in between. The CDR3 loop spans 13 amino acids.

The V gene is TRBV18, the J gene TRBJ1-1; no clear D gene. The germline gives CDR1 KGHSH, CDR2 LQKENI. The V and J ends lost 1 base and 1 base respectively, with 19 bases between them. This CDR3 has 18 amino acids. In DNA, the CDR3 is TGTGCCAGCTCACCACTTAGAGGGCGGAGGAGCTCGAACACTGAAGCTTTCTTT. This codes for CASSPLRGRRSSNTEAFF.

The rearrangement links TRBV6-6 to TRBJ1-5, with no clear D. From germline, CDR1 is MNHNY and CDR2 SVGAGI (reference sequence). Trimming shortened V by 8 bases and J by 4 bases, and 12 bases separated the two germline ends. The CDR3 consists of 13 residues. CDR3 in amino acids: CASSTAPNQPQHF. CDR3 coding DNA: TGTGCCAGCTCAACAGCGCCGAATCAGCCCCAGCATTTT.

The V and J genes are TRBV11-3 and TRBJ2-3; TRBD1 is a possible D gene (6 bases). Germline V gene lookup returns CDR1 SGHNT and CDR2 YENEEA. V was shortened by 5 bases and J by 4 bases, with 13 bases between the two germline ends. This CDR3 is built from 14 residues. The CDR3 bases are TGTGCCAGCAGCGCAGACAGGTACCCAGATACGCAGTATTTT. Protein product: CASSADRYPDTQYF.

The rearrangement joins TRBV5-1 to TRBJ1-1; D uncertain. The germline V and J ends were trimmed by 4 bases and 2 bases, with 15 bases remaining between them. Germline V CDR1 and CDR2: SGHRS, YFSETQ. The CDR3 has 15 residues. The CDR3 sequence is CASSPAGIGNTEAFF. In DNA form, the CDR3 reads TGCGCCAGCAGCCCCGCGGGGATTGGCAACACTGAAGCTTTCTTT.

The chain links TRBV30 to TRBJ2-7, with D unclear. CDR3 length: 13 amino acids. Looked up from germline, CDR1 is GTSNPN and CDR2 is SVGIG (reference sequence). Between the trimmed V and J ends, which lost 0 bases and 3 bases, there was a span of 9 bases. The DNA for the CDR3 is TGTGCCTGGAGTGTCAGCCAGATCTACGAGCAGTACTTC. It specifies CAWSVSQIYEQYF.

V and J are TRBV27 and TRBJ2-3; 8 bases agree with TRBD2. The germline V gene has CDR1 MNHEY and CDR2 SMNVEV (reference sequence). Germline trimming cut 5 bases from V and 5 bases from J; bases unmatched to any gene: 18. The CDR3 covers 18 residues. The CDR3 DNA reads as TGTGCCAGCAGTGCCGGGACTGTGGGGGCGGGGGGTAAAGATACGCAGTATTTT. This encodes CASSAGTVGAGGKDTQYF.

V usage is TRBV7-9 and J usage is TRBJ2-6; D gene uncertain. The CDR3 is 13 residues long. The V and J ends lost 2 bases and 4 bases respectively, with 3 bases between them. Germline assignment: CDR1 SEHNR and CDR2 FQNEAQ (reference sequence). CDR3 DNA: TGTGCCAGCAGCTTACTAGGGGCCAACGTCCTGACTTTC. It encodes CASSLLGANVLTF.

The gene calls are TRBV7-2 and TRBJ1-6; weak D call: TRBD1 (5 bases). Germline CDR1 SGHTA, CDR2 FQGNSA. The CDR3 covers 16 residues. Trimming pared 1 base from V and 0 bases from J, leaving 7 bases between. The CDR3 loop reads CASSLGGSSYNSPLHF. DNA for the CDR3: TGTGCCAGCAGCTTAGGGGGGAGCTCCTATAATTCACCCCTCCACTTT. Based on the CDR3 plus reference TRBV7-2 and TRBJ1-6, the full variable domain is GAGVSQSPSNKVTEKGKDVELRCDPISGHTALYWYRQSLGQGLEFLIYFQGNSAPDKSGLPSDRFSAERTGGSVSTLTIQRTQQEDSAVYLCASSLGGSSYNSPLHFGNGTRLTVT.

The chain employs TRBV5-1 and TRBJ1-2, with TRBD1 matching 7 bases. With 4 bases clipped from V and 5 bases from J, the junction kept 8 bases outside the gene matches. This CDR3 has 14 amino acids. Germline values: CDR1 SGHRS, CDR2 YFSETQ. DNA for the CDR3: TGCGCCAGCAGCGCCGCGGGACAGACGTATGGCTACACCTTC. The encoded protein is CASSAAGQTYGYTF.

The gene calls are TRBV6-5 and TRBJ1-2; D might be TRBD1 (5 bases). Trimming cost V 2 bases and J 6 bases, with 19 bases left between them. This CDR3 is 16 amino acids long. The germline V gene encodes CDR1 MNHEY and CDR2 SVGAGI. The CDR3 DNA sequence: TGTGCCAGCAGTTACGATGAGGCAGGGTCGGATGATGGCTACACCTTC. It yields the protein CASSYDEAGSDDGYTF.

The chain recombines TRBV5-6 with TRBJ1-5; 7 nucleotides match TRBD1. This CDR3 contains 16 residues. The germline V gene has CDR1 SGHDT and CDR2 YYEEEE. V dropped 1 base and J dropped 3; count of bases not matched to a gene: 7. CDR3 protein: CASSLSRDSYNQPQHF. The CDR3 DNA follows: TGTGCCAGCAGCTTGTCGCGGGACAGCTACAATCAGCCCCAGCATTTT.

The chain is built from TRBV11-3 and TRBJ2-5, with D possibly TRBD2 on 5 matching bases. V lost 6 bases, J lost 2 bases, and 19 bases lay in between. This CDR3 spans 16 amino acids. CDR1 is SGHNT and CDR2 is YENEEA in the germline V gene. The CDR3 reads CASSLSSTRDQETQYF. The CDR3 DNA reads TGTGCCAGCAGTTTGAGCTCTACTAGGGATCAAGAGACCCAGTACTTC.